This is a list of T cell receptor beta chains from one sample in a study of beta chain features in type 1 diabetes. TCRdb's copy holds only in-frame clones and misses some; the assay was immunoSEQ multiplex PCR. The repertoire holds hundreds of thousands of clones, about 32% seen once, with about 0.06% in the top ten. The sequenced sample consisted of naive CD4+ T cells from blood. The origin of the receptors is a man between 18 and 29 years old in good health. The CDR3 runs from the conserved cysteine through the conserved F or W. The D gene is left open where the match is weak. A row's size may be missing; if present it is once, few, many or a size class.

TGCAGCGTTGACTGGAGCTCCTACAATGAGCAGTTCTTC | CSVDWSSYNEQFF | TRBJ2-1 | TRBV29-1 | few | NA
TGCGCCAGCAGCTCCGGACTAGCGGGAGCTGGGTACGAGCAGTACTTC | CASSSGLAGAGYEQYF | TRBJ2-7 | TRBV5-1 | NA | TRBD2
TGTGCCACCAGCAGGGAAAGACCGGGATTAGAGACCCAGTACTTC | CATSRERPGLETQYF | TRBJ2-5 | TRBV15 | NA | NA
TGTGCCAGCAGCCGGGATGGGGGCCGCACCTTC | CASSRDGGRTF | TRBJ1-2 | TRBV14 | few | NA
TGTGCCAGCAGACGCCCCGGGCGAGACGAGCAGTACTTC | CASRRPGRDEQYF | TRBJ2-7 | TRBV28 | few | NA
TGTGCCTGGAGTTCCGACAGGTACCAAGAGACCCAGTACTTC | CAWSSDRYQETQYF | TRBJ2-5 | TRBV30 | NA | NA
TGCGCCAGCAGCCTAACGACAGGGGTTGATCAGCCCCAGCATTTT | CASSLTTGVDQPQHF | TRBJ1-5 | TRBV4-3 | few | TRBD1
TGTGCCTGGAGTGTAAACAGGGACGGCTACACCTTC | CAWSVNRDGYTF | TRBJ1-2 | TRBV30 | NA | NA
TGTGCCTGGAGACAGGACAGGTTCTCCTACAATGAGCAGTTCTTC | CAWRQDRFSYNEQFF | TRBJ2-1 | TRBV30 | NA | TRBD1
TGTGCCAGCAGGCTCCAGACCAGGGGCGCATGGGATACGCAGTATTTT | CASRLQTRGAWDTQYF | TRBJ2-3 | TRBV28 | few | NA
TGCAGCGGACGGAGCGGGGCTTACAATGAGCAGTTCTTC | CSGRSGAYNEQFF | TRBJ2-1 | TRBV29-1 | NA | TRBD2
TGTGCCTGGAGTGTAGAGCGGAACACTGAAGCTTTCTTT | CAWSVERNTEAFF | TRBJ1-1 | TRBV30 | few | NA